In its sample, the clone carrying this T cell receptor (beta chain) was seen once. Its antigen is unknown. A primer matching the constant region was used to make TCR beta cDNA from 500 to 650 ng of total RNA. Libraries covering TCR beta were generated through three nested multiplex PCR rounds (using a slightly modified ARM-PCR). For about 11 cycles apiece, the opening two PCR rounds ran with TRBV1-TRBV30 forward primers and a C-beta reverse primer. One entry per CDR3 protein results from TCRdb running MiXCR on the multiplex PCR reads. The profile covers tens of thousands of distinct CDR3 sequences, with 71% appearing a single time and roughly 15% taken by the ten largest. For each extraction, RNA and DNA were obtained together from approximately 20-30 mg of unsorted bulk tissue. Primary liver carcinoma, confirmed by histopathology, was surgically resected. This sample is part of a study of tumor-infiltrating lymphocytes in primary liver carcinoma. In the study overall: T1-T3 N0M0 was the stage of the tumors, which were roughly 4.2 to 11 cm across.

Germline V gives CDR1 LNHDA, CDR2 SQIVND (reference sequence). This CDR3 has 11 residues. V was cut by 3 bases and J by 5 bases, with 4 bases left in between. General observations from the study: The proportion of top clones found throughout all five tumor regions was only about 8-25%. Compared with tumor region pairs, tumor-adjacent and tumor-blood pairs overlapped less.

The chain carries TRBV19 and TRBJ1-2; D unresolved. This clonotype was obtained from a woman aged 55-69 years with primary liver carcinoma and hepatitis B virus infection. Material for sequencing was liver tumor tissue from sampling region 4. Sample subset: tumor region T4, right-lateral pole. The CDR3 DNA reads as TGTGCCAGTAGTATCGTGTATGGCTACACCTTC. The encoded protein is CASSIVYGYTF.